These T cell receptor beta chains were read from a single sample in a study of blood T cell repertoires in COVID-19. Assay used: immunoSEQ multiplex PCR; TCRdb lists only in-frame clones, some missing. Of over 85,000 clones in the sample, just under 85% were seen once. Material for sequencing was peripheral blood. The receptors originated from a man aged 45-65 years with acute or convalescent COVID-19. Each CDR3 is given with its conserved first and last residue. The D gene is left open where the match is weak. Rows may omit the clone size; those that give it use once, few, many or a size class.

J | D | length | V | size | DNA | CDR3
TRBJ2-3 | NA | 18 | TRBV5-1 | NA | TGCGCCAGCACCCCAGGACACCTACTCCGATATTCCCCAGATACGCAGTATTTT | CASTPGHLLRYSPDTQYF
TRBJ1-4 | NA | 13 | TRBV19 | NA | TGTGCCAGTAGGGGAGTGGGTAATGAAAAACTGTTTTTT | CASRGVGNEKLFF
TRBJ1-4 | NA | 13 | TRBV27 | NA | TGTGCCAGCAGTTTAGAGGGGGACGAAAAACTGTTTTTT | CASSLEGDEKLFF
TRBJ2-2 | NA | 12 | TRBV6-1 | NA | TGTGCCAGCAGTGAATTGGAGGGCAAGCTGTTTTTT | CASSELEGKLFF
TRBJ1-1 | NA | 12 | TRBV28 | NA | TGTGCCGGCAGTTCATCCATCACTGAAGCTTTCTTT | CAGSSSITEAFF
TRBJ2-7 | NA | 15 | TRBV19 | NA | TGTGCCAGTAGTAATGTTGGGGGAGGTTCCTACGAGCAGTACTTC | CASSNVGGGSYEQYF
TRBJ2-7 | NA | 12 | TRBV11-3 | NA | TGTGCCAGCAGCTTACAGGGCAACGAGCAGTACTTC | CASSLQGNEQYF
TRBJ2-1 | TRBD2 | 15 | TRBV5-1 | NA | TGCGCCAGCAGCTTGGTAACTAGCGGGAATAATGAGCAGTTCTTC | CASSLVTSGNNEQFF
TRBJ1-2 | NA | 15 | TRBV6-1 | NA | TGTGCCAGCAGTGAATATACAGGGTACGCCTATGGCTACACCTTC | CASSEYTGYAYGYTF
TRBJ2-1 | TRBD2 | 16 | TRBV28 | NA | TGTGCCAGCAGTAGGAAAGCGGGAGTTAAATACAATGAGCAGTTCTTC | CASSRKAGVKYNEQFF
TRBJ2-2 | TRBD1 | 15 | TRBV5-1 | NA | TGCGCCAGCGTCGGGGGACAGGGCACCACCGGGGAGCTGTTTTTT | CASVGGQGTTGELFF
TRBJ2-5 | NA | 15 | TRBV2 | few | TGTGCCAGCAGTCCGCAGGGAGTTGGGGGGGAGACCCAGTACTTC | CASSPQGVGGETQYF
TRBJ1-3 | NA | 16 | TRBV7-9 | NA | TGTGCCAGCAGTCAAAGTGGGGGGAGCTCTGGAAACACCATATATTTT | CASSQSGGSSGNTIYF
TRBJ2-1 | NA | 15 | TRBV19 | NA | TGTGCCAGTAGCCCCAGTAGGGGCCCCTACAATGAGCAGTTCTTC | CASSPSRGPYNEQFF
TRBJ2-3 | TRBD1 | 16 | TRBV7-6 | NA | TGTGCCAGCAGCTTAGGTTCAGGGGGCGCAGCAGATACGCAGTATTTT | CASSLGSGGAADTQYF
TRBJ2-1 | TRBD1 | 16 | TRBV7-7 | NA | TGTGCCAGCAGCTTAGACGGGACAGGGGACTACAATGAGCAGTTCTTC | CASSLDGTGDYNEQFF